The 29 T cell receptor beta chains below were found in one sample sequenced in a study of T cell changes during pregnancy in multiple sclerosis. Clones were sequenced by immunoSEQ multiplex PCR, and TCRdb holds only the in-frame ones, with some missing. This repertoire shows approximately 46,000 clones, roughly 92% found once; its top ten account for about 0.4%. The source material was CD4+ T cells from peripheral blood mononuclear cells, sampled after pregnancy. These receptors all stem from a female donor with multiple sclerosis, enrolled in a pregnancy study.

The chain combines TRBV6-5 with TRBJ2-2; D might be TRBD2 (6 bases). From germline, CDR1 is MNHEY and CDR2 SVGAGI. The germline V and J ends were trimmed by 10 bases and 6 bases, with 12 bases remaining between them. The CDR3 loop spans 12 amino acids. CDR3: CATVGGPGELFF. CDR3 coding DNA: TGTGCCACTGTGGGGGGACCCGGGGAGCTGTTTTTT.

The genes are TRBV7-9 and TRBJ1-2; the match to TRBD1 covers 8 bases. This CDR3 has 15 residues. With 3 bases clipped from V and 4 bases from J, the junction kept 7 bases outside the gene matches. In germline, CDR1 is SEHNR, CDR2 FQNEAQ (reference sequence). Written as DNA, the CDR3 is TGTGCCAGCAGCTTTCAACAAACAGGGGGCTATGGCTACACCTTC. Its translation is CASSFQQTGGYGYTF.

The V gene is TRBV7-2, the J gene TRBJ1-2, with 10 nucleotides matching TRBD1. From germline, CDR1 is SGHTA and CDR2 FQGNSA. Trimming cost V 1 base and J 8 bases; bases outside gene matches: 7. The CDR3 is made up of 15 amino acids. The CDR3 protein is CASSLVTGGAGGYTF. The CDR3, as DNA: TGTGCCAGCAGCTTAGTGACAGGGGGCGCAGGGGGCTACACCTTC.

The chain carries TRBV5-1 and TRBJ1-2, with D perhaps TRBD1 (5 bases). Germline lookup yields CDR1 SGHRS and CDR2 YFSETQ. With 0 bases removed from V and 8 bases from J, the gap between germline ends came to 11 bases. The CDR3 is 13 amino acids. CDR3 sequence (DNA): TGCGCCAGCAGCTTGGCCCAGGGAGGAGGCTACACCTTC. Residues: CASSLAQGGGYTF. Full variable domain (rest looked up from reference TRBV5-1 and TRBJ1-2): KAGVTQTPRYLIKTRGQQVTLSCSPISGHRSVSWYQQTPGQGLQFLFEYFSETQRNKGNFPGRFSGRQFSNSRSEMNVSTLELGDSALYLCASSLAQGGGYTFGSGTRLTVV.

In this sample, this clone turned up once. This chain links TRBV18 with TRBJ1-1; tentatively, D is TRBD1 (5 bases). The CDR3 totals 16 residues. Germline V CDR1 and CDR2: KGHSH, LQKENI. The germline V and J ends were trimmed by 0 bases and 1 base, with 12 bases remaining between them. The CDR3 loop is CASSPPGGFGNTEAFF. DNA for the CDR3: TGTGCCAGCTCACCACCGGGGGGATTTGGGAACACTGAAGCTTTCTTT.

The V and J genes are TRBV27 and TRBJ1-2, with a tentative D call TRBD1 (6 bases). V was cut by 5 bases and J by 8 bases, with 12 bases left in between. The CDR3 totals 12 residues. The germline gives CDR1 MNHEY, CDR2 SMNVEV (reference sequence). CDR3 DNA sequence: TGTGCCAGCAGTCAAACAGGGACCGGCTACACCTTC. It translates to CASSQTGTGYTF.

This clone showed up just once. The CDR3 protein is CASSEGGSVTRNNEQFF. The CDR3 coding sequence is TGTGCCAGCAGCGAAGGAGGGAGTGTGACTAGAAACAATGAGCAGTTCTTC. The chain carries TRBV9 and TRBJ2-1; D may be TRBD2 (6 bases). CDR3 length equals 17 residues. Germline V gene data show CDR1 as SGDLS and CDR2 as YYNGEE. Trimming removed 3 bases from V and 5 bases from J, with 21 bases in between. Using reference TRBV9 and TRBJ2-1 for the parts outside the CDR3, the full variable domain is DSGVTQTPKHLITATGQRVTLRCSPRSGDLSVYWYQQSLDQGLQFLIQYYNGEERAKGNILERFSAQQFPDLHSELNLSSLELGDSALYFCASSEGGSVTRNNEQFFGPGTRLTVL.

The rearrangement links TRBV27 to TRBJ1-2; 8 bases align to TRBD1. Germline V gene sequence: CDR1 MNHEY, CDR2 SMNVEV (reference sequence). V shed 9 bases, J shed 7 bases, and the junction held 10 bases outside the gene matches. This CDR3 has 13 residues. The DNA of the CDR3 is TGTGCCAGTAAACCGGGACAGGCTTTTGGCTACACCTTC. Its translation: CASKPGQAFGYTF.

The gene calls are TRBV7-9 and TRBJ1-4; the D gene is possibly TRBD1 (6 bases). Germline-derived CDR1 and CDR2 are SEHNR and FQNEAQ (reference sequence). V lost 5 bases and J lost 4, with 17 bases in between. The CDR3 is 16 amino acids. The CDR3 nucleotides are TGTGCCAGCAGCCGCAGGGCAGGGGCGGTTAATGAAAAACTGTTTTTT. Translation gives CASSRRAGAVNEKLFF.

The chain's CDR3 is CASSVTDRVGGNTIYF. CDR3 in DNA: TGCGCCAGCAGCGTCACCGACAGGGTGGGAGGAAACACCATATATTTT. The gene calls are TRBV10-1 and TRBJ1-3; TRBD1 matches at 7 bases. Germline CDR1 is WNHNN and CDR2 is SYGVQD (reference sequence). CDR3 length: 16 residues. V gave up 6 bases and J gave up 4 bases; unmatched junction bases: 12.

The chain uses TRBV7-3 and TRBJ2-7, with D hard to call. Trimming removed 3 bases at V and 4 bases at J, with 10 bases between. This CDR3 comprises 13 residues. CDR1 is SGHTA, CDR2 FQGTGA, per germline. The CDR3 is CASSFEPTYEQYF. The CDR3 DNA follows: TGTGCCAGCAGCTTCGAACCAACTTACGAGCAGTACTTC.

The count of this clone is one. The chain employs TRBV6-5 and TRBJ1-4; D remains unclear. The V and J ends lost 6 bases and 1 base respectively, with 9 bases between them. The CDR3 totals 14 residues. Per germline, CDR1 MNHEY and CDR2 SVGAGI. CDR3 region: CASRKLGTNEKLFF. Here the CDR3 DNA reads TGTGCCAGCAGAAAACTAGGAACTAATGAAAAACTGTTTTTT.

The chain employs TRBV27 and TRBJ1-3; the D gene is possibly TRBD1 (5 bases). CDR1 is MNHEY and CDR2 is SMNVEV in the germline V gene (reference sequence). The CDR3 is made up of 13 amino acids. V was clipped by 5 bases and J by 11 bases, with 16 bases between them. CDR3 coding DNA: TGTGCCAGCAGTCGCGGGACGGATTCCTCCATATATTTT. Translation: CASSRGTDSSIYF.

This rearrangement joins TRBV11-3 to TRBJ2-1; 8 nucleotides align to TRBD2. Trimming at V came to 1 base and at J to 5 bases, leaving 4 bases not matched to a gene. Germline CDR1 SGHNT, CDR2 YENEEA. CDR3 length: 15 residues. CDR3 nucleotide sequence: TGTGCCAGCAGCTTAGGAACTAGCGGAAACAATGAGCAGTTCTTC. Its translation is CASSLGTSGNNEQFF.

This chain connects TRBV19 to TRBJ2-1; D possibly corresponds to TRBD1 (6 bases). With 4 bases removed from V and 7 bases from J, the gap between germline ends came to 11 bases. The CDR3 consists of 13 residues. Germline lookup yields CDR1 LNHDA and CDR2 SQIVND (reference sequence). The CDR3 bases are TGTGCCAGTAGTAGTGGACAGACAAATGAGCAGTTCTTC. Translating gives CASSSGQTNEQFF.

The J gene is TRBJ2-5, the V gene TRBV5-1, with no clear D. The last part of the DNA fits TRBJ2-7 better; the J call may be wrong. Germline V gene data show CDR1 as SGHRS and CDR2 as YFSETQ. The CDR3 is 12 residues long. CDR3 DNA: TGCGCCAGCAGCGTTGGGTGGGGCGAGCAGTACTTC. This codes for CASSVGWGEQYF.

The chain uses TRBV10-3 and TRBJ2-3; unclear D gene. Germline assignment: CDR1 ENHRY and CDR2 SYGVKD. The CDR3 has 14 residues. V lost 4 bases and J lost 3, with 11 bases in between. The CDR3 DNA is TGTGCCATCAGTGGATCCACAAAAACAGATACGCAGTATTTT. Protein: CAISGSTKTDTQYF.

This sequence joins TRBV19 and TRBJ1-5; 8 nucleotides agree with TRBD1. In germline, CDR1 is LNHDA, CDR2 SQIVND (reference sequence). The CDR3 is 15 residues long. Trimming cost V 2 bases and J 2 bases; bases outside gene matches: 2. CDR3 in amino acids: CASSIQGAGNQPQHF. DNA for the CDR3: TGTGCCAGTAGTATACAGGGGGCCGGCAATCAGCCCCAGCATTTT.

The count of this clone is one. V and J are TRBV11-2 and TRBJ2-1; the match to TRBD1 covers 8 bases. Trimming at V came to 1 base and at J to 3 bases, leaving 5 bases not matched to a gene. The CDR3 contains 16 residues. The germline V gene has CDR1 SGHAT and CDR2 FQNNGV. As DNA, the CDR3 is TGTGCCAGCAGCTTAGGCGGACAGGGTTACTACAATGAGCAGTTCTTC. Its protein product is CASSLGGQGYYNEQFF.

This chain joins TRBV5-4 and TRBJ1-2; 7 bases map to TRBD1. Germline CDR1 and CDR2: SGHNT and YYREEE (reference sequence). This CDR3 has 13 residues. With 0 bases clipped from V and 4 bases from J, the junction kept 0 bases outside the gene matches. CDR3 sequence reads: CASSLAGGYGYTF. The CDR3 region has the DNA TGTGCCAGCAGCTTGGCAGGGGGCTATGGCTACACCTTC.

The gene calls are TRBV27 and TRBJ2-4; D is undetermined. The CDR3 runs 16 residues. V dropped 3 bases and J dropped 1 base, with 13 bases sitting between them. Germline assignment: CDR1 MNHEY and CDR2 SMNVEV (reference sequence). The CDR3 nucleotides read TGTGCCAGCAGTTTTTCAGTGACATTTGCCAAAAACATTCAGTACTTC. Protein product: CASSFSVTFAKNIQYF.

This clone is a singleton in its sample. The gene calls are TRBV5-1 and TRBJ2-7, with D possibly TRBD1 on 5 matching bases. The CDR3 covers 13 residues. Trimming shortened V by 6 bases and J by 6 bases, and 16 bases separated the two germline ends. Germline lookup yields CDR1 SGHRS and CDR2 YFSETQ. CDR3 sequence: CASKGSEMGEQYF. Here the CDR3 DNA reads TGCGCCAGCAAGGGGTCAGAGATGGGCGAGCAGTACTTC.

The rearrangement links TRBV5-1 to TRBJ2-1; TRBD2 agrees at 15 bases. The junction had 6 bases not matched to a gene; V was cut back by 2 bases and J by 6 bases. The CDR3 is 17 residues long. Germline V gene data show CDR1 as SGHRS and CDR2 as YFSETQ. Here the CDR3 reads CASSLGTSGRYGNEQFF. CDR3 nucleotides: TGCGCCAGCAGCTTAGGGACTAGCGGGAGGTATGGCAATGAGCAGTTCTTC.

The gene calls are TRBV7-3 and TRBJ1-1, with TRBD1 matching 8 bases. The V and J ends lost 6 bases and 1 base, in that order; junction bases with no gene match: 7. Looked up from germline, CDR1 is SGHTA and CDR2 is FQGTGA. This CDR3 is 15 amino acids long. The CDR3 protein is CASRPGQGPNTEAFF. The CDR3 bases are TGTGCCAGCAGGCCCGGACAGGGACCGAACACTGAAGCTTTCTTT.

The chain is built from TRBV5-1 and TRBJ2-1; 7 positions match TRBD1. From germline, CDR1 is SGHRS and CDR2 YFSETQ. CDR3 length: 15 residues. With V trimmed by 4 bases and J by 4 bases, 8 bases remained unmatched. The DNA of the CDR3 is TGCGCCAGCAGCGGGGCCGGGACAGCATACAATGAGCAGTTCTTC. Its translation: CASSGAGTAYNEQFF.

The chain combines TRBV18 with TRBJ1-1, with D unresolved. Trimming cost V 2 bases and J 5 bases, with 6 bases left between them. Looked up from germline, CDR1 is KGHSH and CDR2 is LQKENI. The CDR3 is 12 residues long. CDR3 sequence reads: CASSPRQTEAFF. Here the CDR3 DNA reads TGTGCCAGCTCACCAAGACAAACTGAAGCTTTCTTT.

The CDR3 nucleotides are TGTGCCAGCAGCGATCAGACCTACAATGAGCAGTTCTTC. As protein: CASSDQTYNEQFF. The V and J genes are TRBV9 and TRBJ2-1; D remains ambiguous. Germline V CDR1 and CDR2: SGDLS, YYNGEE. The CDR3 covers 13 residues. V was cut by 3 bases and J by 2 bases, with 6 bases left in between.

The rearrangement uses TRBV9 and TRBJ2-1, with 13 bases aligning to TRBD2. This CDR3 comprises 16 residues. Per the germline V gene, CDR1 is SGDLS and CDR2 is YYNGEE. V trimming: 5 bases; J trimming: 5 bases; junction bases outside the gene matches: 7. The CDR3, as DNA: TGTGCCAGCAGTCACCGGGGACTAGCGGGGAACAATGAGCAGTTCTTC. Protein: CASSHRGLAGNNEQFF.

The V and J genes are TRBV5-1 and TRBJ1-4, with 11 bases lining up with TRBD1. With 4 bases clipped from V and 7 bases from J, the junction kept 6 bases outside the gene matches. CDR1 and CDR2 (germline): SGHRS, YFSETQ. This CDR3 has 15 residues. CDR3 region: CASSTGQGAGEKLFF. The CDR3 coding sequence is TGCGCCAGCAGCACCGGACAGGGGGCGGGTGAAAAACTGTTTTTT.